The 28 T cell receptor beta chains given below trace back to one sample, sequenced in a study of molecular identifiers for immune sequencing clone quantification. TCRdb called the PCR reads again in MiXCR, with one record for every CDR3 protein. Counted here are about 640,000 distinct CDR3 sequences, 20% occurring once; the ten biggest clones make up 0.85% to 0.9%. Sequences were obtained from naive CD8+ T cells from blood, with Jurkat cell RNA spiked in. The subset is: FACS-sorted CD8+CD4-CCR7+CD45RA+ naive T cells. These receptors all come from a human donor in good health. Some libraries in this study had Jurkat cell RNA spiked in.

This clonotype was seen a few times. This chain uses TRBV30 with TRBJ2-1; TRBD1 matches 8 bases. V shed 8 bases and J 8 bases; nucleotides not matched to a gene: 14. The length of the CDR3 is 14 residues. From germline, CDR1 is GTSNPN and CDR2 SVGIG (reference sequence). The CDR3 DNA follows: TGTGCCCAAGGACAGGGAAACACTTTCGATGAGCAGTTCTTC. This codes for CAQGQGNTFDEQFF.

This clonotype was counted between two and nine times. This chain connects TRBV24-1 to TRBJ2-1; TRBD2 matches at 10 bases. The V segment lost 4 bases and the J segment 8 bases; nucleotides outside the gene matches: 16. The CDR3 has 18 residues. Germline CDR1 and CDR2: KGHDR and SFDVKD. The CDR3 DNA reads TGTGCCACCAGTGACCGGCTAGCGGGAGCTCAATTTCCGGATGAGCAGTTCTTC. This sequence encodes CATSDRLAGAQFPDEQFF.

This clonotype was recorded many times. The chain links TRBV3-1 to TRBJ1-1; D uncertain. Germline CDR1 and CDR2: LGHDT and YNNKEL (reference sequence). V lost 0 bases, J lost 2 bases, and 7 bases lay in between. CDR3 size: 14 residues. CDR3 nucleotide sequence: TGTGCCAGCAGCCAAGATTTGGAAAACACTGAAGCTTTCTTT. Translated: CASSQDLENTEAFF.

This clonotype was seen many times. The chain has TRBV7-9 and TRBJ2-7; D not certain. The germline V and J ends were trimmed by 2 bases and 5 bases, with 10 bases remaining between them. The CDR3 runs 13 residues. Germline assignment: CDR1 SEHNR and CDR2 FQNEAQ (reference sequence). CDR3 DNA: TGTGCCAGCAGCTTATATTACCGGGACGAGCAGTACTTC. This codes for CASSLYYRDEQYF.

Regarding this clonotype: A single base separates this from a much larger clone, so it may be a read error. This chain links TRBV9 with TRBJ2-3; weak D call: TRBD2 (5 bases). Trimming pared 2 bases from V and 4 bases from J, leaving 11 bases between. The CDR3 runs to 14 residues. CDR1 is SGDLS and CDR2 is YYNGEE in the germline V gene. The CDR3 reads CASSVGVFADTQYF. Written as DNA, the CDR3 is TGTGCCAGCAGCGTCGGGGTTTTCGCAGATACGCAGTATTTT.

This clonotype was found many times. The chain carries TRBV30 and TRBJ2-7; 8 nucleotides agree with TRBD2. The CDR3 consists of 13 residues. The J segment lost 4 bases and the V segment lost 5 bases, leaving 7 bases of the junction unmatched. CDR1 GTSNPN and CDR2 SVGIG come from the germline V gene (reference sequence). In DNA, the CDR3 is TGTGCCTGGGAGCCGACGGGAGGGTACGAGCAGTACTTC. This codes for CAWEPTGGYEQYF.

With regard to this clonotype: With a much larger clone just one base away, this may be a read error. The chain joins TRBV13 to TRBJ2-7, with D hard to call. CDR3 length equals 13 residues. Germline V gene lookup returns CDR1 PRHDT and CDR2 FYEKMQ (reference sequence). The CDR3 region is CASRNWGSYGQYF. The CDR3 DNA reads as TGTGCCAGCAGGAACTGGGGTTCCTACGGGCAGTACTTC.

This clonotype was seen at least ten times. V usage is TRBV4-3 and J usage is TRBJ2-3, with D maybe TRBD1 (6 bases). The CDR3 has 14 amino acids. The germline gives CDR1 LGHNA, CDR2 YSLEER. With 3 bases removed from V and 4 bases from J, the gap between germline ends came to 11 bases. CDR3 sequence reads: CASSHRGMADTQYF. As DNA, the CDR3 is TGCGCCAGCAGCCACAGGGGAATGGCAGATACGCAGTATTTT.

The J gene is TRBJ2-7, the V gene TRBV28; D call uncertain. Germline V gene data show CDR1 as MDHEN and CDR2 as SYDVKM. V lost 7 bases to trimming and J lost 2 bases, with 12 bases between them. The CDR3 totals 13 residues. CDR3 loop: CASTPTRAYEQYF. The DNA of the CDR3 is TGTGCCAGCACCCCGACAAGGGCCTACGAGCAGTACTTC. Together with reference TRBV28 and TRBJ2-7, the CDR3 gives the full variable domain: DVKVTQSSRYLVKRTGEKVFLECVQDMDHENMFWYRQDPGLGLRLIYFSYDVKMKEKGDIPEGYSVSREKKERFSLILESASTNQTSMYLCASTPTRAYEQYFGPGTRLTVT.

The chain recombines TRBV30 with TRBJ2-7, with TRBD1 identical over 8 bases. This CDR3 is 14 amino acids long. With 3 bases clipped from V and 7 bases from J, the junction kept 11 bases outside the gene matches. Germline V gene sequence: CDR1 GTSNPN, CDR2 SVGIG (reference sequence). CDR3 in DNA: TGTGCCTGGAGCTTCCGGACAGGGACCAGAGAGCAGTACTTC. Translation: CAWSFRTGTREQYF. The entire variable domain, with the rest obtained from reference TRBV30 and TRBJ2-7, is as follows: SQTIHQWPATLVQPVGSPLSLECTVEGTSNPNLYWYRQAAGRGLQLLFYSVGIGQISSEVPQNLSASRPQDRQFILSSKKLLLSDSGFYLCAWSFRTGTREQYFGPGTRLTVT.

This clonotype was seen a few times. The chain carries TRBV6-1 and TRBJ2-7, with D hard to call. The CDR3 consists of 15 residues. The V gene's germline CDR1 is MNHNS and CDR2 SASEGT. V lost 3 bases and J lost 1, with 13 bases in between. The CDR3 here is CASSEDHMGSYEQYF. Written as DNA, the CDR3 is TGTGCCAGCAGTGAGGACCACATGGGGTCCTACGAGCAGTACTTC.

This clonotype turned up a few times. This chain joins TRBV5-1 and TRBJ2-7; 7 positions agree with TRBD2. The CDR3 has 15 residues. CDR1 and CDR2 (germline): SGHRS, YFSETQ. V gave up 2 bases and J gave up 3 bases; unmatched junction bases: 8. The CDR3, as DNA: TGCGCCAGCAGCTTAAATTCGGGGGGTTACTACGAGCAGTACTTC. It encodes CASSLNSGGYYEQYF.

The chain employs TRBV20-1 and TRBJ2-5, with D possibly being TRBD1 or TRBD2 (6 bases each). The CDR3 is made up of 12 amino acids. The germline V and J ends were trimmed by 3 bases and 4 bases, with 9 bases remaining between them. Germline assignment: CDR1 DFQATT and CDR2 SNEGSKA (reference sequence). The CDR3 DNA follows: TGCAGTGCTAGTAAGGGGGGAGAGACCCAGTACTTC. It encodes CSASKGGETQYF.

This clonotype was seen at least ten times. The V and J genes are TRBV28 and TRBJ2-7; D may be TRBD2 (5 bases). Per the germline V gene, CDR1 is MDHEN and CDR2 is SYDVKM. This CDR3 contains 12 residues. The V gene lost 9 bases and the J gene lost 7 bases, with 16 bases spanning the gap. The CDR3 sequence: CASSSGFWEQYF. The CDR3 nucleotides read TGTGCCAGTTCGAGCGGATTTTGGGAGCAGTACTTC.

This clonotype was observed many times. This rearrangement joins TRBV20-1 to TRBJ2-7, with unresolved D. Germline CDR1 reads DFQATT; CDR2 reads SNEGSKA (reference sequence). The CDR3 has 11 residues. V gave up 6 bases and J gave up 1 base, with 7 bases separating them. Here the CDR3 DNA reads TGCAGTGCCAAACTTTCCTACGAGCAGTACTTC. Protein sequence: CSAKLSYEQYF.

J is TRBJ1-4 and V is TRBV3-1; 8 nucleotides match TRBD1. With V trimmed by 1 base and J by 7 bases, 5 bases remained unmatched. The germline V gene has CDR1 LGHDT and CDR2 YNNKEL (reference sequence). The CDR3 consists of 15 residues. This chain's CDR3 is CASSQGQGAVEKLFF. The CDR3, as DNA: TGTGCCAGCAGCCAAGGGCAGGGGGCCGTTGAAAAACTGTTTTTT. Combining the CDR3 with reference TRBV3-1 and TRBJ1-4 gives the whole variable domain DTAVSQTPKYLVTQMGNDKSIKCEQNLGHDTMYWYKQDSKKFLKIMFSYNNKELIINETVPNRFSPKSPDKAHLNLHINSLELGDSAVYFCASSQGQGAVEKLFFGSGTQLSVL.

This clonotype was observed many times. The chain has TRBV6-2 or TRBV6-3 and TRBJ1-5; D not resolved. The germline V gene has CDR1 MNHEY and CDR2 SVGEGT. Trimming pared 3 bases from V and 3 bases from J, leaving 3 bases between. The CDR3 contains 12 residues. CDR3 sequence: CASSYANQPQHF. The CDR3 region has the DNA TGTGCCAGCAGTTATGCCAATCAGCCCCAGCATTTT.

The chain uses TRBV15 and TRBJ2-7; 7 bases fit TRBD1. After removal of 0 bases from V and 4 bases from J, the junction contained 6 bases not matched to a gene. Germline assignment: CDR1 LNHNV and CDR2 YYDKDF (reference sequence). The CDR3 has 15 amino acids. The CDR3 spells CATSRDKGTVYEQYF. The CDR3 DNA reads as TGTGCCACCAGCAGAGATAAAGGGACAGTTTACGAGCAGTACTTC. The variable domain in full, completed from reference TRBV15 and TRBJ2-7, reads DAMVIQNPRYQVTQFGKPVTLSCSQTLNHNVMYWYQQKSSQAPKLLFHYYDKDFNNEADTPDNFQSRRPNTSFCFLDIRSPGLGDTAMYLCATSRDKGTVYEQYFGPGTRLTVT.

Of note for this clonotype: At one boundary the junction diverges from the germline segment, which might be a read error. The chain carries TRBV5-1 and TRBJ2-1, with D unclear. The CDR3 is 12 amino acids. Germline V CDR1 and CDR2: SGHRS, YFSETQ. CDR3 DNA sequence: TGCGTCAGCAGCTTGGTCTACAATGAGCAGTTCTTC. This translates into CVSSLVYNEQFF.

A note on this clonotype: A read error may be the cause here, since a much bigger clone is one base away. The genes are TRBV10-3 and TRBJ2-5; 7 bases match TRBD1. There are 16 residues in the CDR3. V gave up 0 bases and J gave up 2 bases; unmatched junction bases: 6. The germline V gene has CDR1 ENHRY and CDR2 SYGVKD. CDR3 in DNA: TGTGCCATCAGTGAGTCAGGGACAGTTGAACAAGAGACCCAGTACTTC. Its translation: CAISESGTVEQETQYF.

The gene calls are TRBV9 and TRBJ2-3; D gene uncertain. CDR3 length equals 13 residues. Trimming removed 3 bases at V and 4 bases at J, with 9 bases between. Germline V gene sequence: CDR1 SGDLS, CDR2 YYNGEE. The CDR3 protein is CASSAPIPDTQYF. In nucleotides, the CDR3 is TGTGCCAGCAGCGCCCCAATTCCAGATACGCAGTATTTT.

This clonotype was seen only a few times. V gene TRBV20-1 combines with J gene TRBJ2-7, with 10 bases lining up with TRBD1. The CDR3 consists of 16 residues. With 0 bases clipped from V and 6 bases from J, the junction kept 11 bases outside the gene matches. Germline lookup yields CDR1 DFQATT and CDR2 SNEGSKA (reference sequence). CDR3 sequence (DNA): TGCAGTGCTAGAGATCTCGGAGGGACAGGGGTTCTCGAGCAGTACTTC. This encodes CSARDLGGTGVLEQYF.

This clonotype was picked up many times. CDR3 residues: CASSLGTSGDRQYF. The CDR3 DNA reads TGTGCCAGCAGCTTGGGGACTAGCGGGGACCGCCAGTACTTC. The chain is built from TRBV11-2 and TRBJ2-7, with 13 bases lining up with TRBD2. The CDR3 runs 14 residues. V shed 3 bases and J 10 bases; nucleotides not matched to a gene: 6. Germline CDR1 SGHAT, CDR2 FQNNGV.

In the case of this clonotype: It is likely a read error, because the conserved phenylalanine at the end of the CDR3 is missing. This sequence joins TRBV12-5 and TRBJ2-1, with 7 positions matching TRBD2. J gave up 10 bases and V 5 bases, and 5 bases lay outside the gene matches. The length of the CDR3 is 12 residues. Germline values: CDR1 LGHNT, CDR2 FRNRAP. In DNA, the CDR3 is TGTGCTAGTGGTATCGGGACTACCGAGCAGTTCATC. Its protein is CASGIGTTEQFI.

V is TRBV7-9 and J is TRBJ2-5, with TRBD1 identical over 7 bases. The trim removed 4 bases at V and 7 bases at J, leaving 12 bases unmatched. Germline V gene sequence: CDR1 SEHNR, CDR2 FQNEAQ (reference sequence). This CDR3 has 15 amino acids. Written as DNA, the CDR3 is TGTGCCAGCAGCTCAGGACAGGAGATACGTTGGACCCAGTACTTC. Translation: CASSSGQEIRWTQYF.

This clonotype was counted once. Since a much larger clone is just one base distant, this may be a read error. The chain recombines TRBV7-2 with TRBJ1-4, with 7 bases that match TRBD1. V gave up 5 bases and J gave up 7 bases; unmatched junction bases: 4. The germline V gene has CDR1 SGHTA and CDR2 FQGNSA. The CDR3 loop spans 13 amino acids. The CDR3 sequence: CTSSIQGSEKLFF. In DNA, the CDR3 is TGTACCAGCAGCATACAGGGGAGTGAAAAACTGTTTTTT.

Comment on this clonotype: A read error is possible here, since a much larger clone lies one base away. This chain joins TRBV27 and TRBJ1-2; tentative D call: TRBD1 (5 bases). Per germline, CDR1 MNHEY and CDR2 SMNVEV (reference sequence). This CDR3 spans 15 amino acids. Trimming cost V 0 bases and J 2 bases, with 10 bases left between them. DNA for the CDR3: TGTGCCAGCAGTTTATCAGGGGATACCAACTATGGCTACACCTTC. It translates to CASSLSGDTNYGYTF.

This clonotype was seen repeatedly, ten times or more. The chain has TRBV7-9 and TRBJ2-2; D possibly corresponds to TRBD2 (5 bases). CDR3 size: 17 residues. V was cut by 2 bases and J by 1 base, with 14 bases left in between. Looked up from germline, CDR1 is SEHNR and CDR2 is FQNEAQ (reference sequence). The CDR3 loop reads CASSLRATGMNTGELFF. The CDR3 coding sequence is TGTGCCAGCAGCTTAAGGGCCACCGGGATGAACACCGGGGAGCTGTTTTTT.